A single sample is the source of the 28 T cell receptor beta chains below, sequenced in a study of technical replicates of blood from a few donors. The data were produced by immunoSEQ multiplex PCR, yet TCRdb's version contains in-frame clones alone and is incomplete. Of more than 65,000 clones listed, roughly 90% are singletons. Sequenced material: T cells isolated from PBMCs. Every receptor here comes from a human donor in good health.

This chain connects TRBV15 to TRBJ1-3; 7 bases are a match to TRBD1. The CDR3 is 14 residues long. Germline V CDR1 and CDR2: LNHNV, YYDKDF (reference sequence). The junction had 2 bases not matched to a gene; V was cut back by 2 bases and J by 4 bases. CDR3 in amino acids: CATSRTGAGNTIYF. DNA for the CDR3: TGTGCCACCAGCAGAACAGGGGCAGGAAACACCATATATTTT. The complete variable domain, with remaining parts taken from reference TRBV15 and TRBJ1-3, reads DAMVIQNPRYQVTQFGKPVTLSCSQTLNHNVMYWYQQKSSQAPKLLFHYYDKDFNNEADTPDNFQSRRPNTSFCFLDIRSPGLGDTAMYLCATSRTGAGNTIYFGEGSWLTVV.

The chain joins TRBV5-1 to TRBJ1-1; 8 bases map to TRBD1. The CDR3 has 12 amino acids. Germline V CDR1 and CDR2: SGHRS, YFSETQ. V lost 0 bases and J lost 10; bases outside the gene matches: 2. CDR3 sequence (DNA): TGCGCCAGCAGCTTGGCAACAGGGGGAGCTTTCTTT. Protein sequence: CASSLATGGAFF.

CDR3 in DNA: TGTGCCAGCAGCTTGGGGCCAGAAGAGACCCAGTACTTC. This codes for CASSLGPEETQYF. This chain joins TRBV9 and TRBJ2-5, with D possibly TRBD1 on 5 matching bases. Trimming pared 4 bases from V and 3 bases from J, leaving 10 bases between. Per germline, CDR1 SGDLS and CDR2 YYNGEE. This CDR3 spans 13 amino acids.

The chain joins TRBV6-1 to TRBJ1-2, with TRBD1 identical over 11 bases. Germline lookup yields CDR1 MNHNS and CDR2 SASEGT. J was trimmed by 8 bases and V by 7 bases; bases with no gene match: 6. The CDR3 length is 13 residues. The CDR3 region has the DNA TGTGCCAGCATAGGACAGGGGGCAGGAGGCTACACCTTC. It is translated as CASIGQGAGGYTF.

The chain recombines TRBV27 with TRBJ2-1, with D possibly being TRBD2 (7 bases). Germline V gene data show CDR1 as MNHEY and CDR2 as SMNVEV (reference sequence). Trimming stripped 5 bases from V and 7 bases from J, with 21 bases between. The CDR3 is 16 amino acids. The CDR3 DNA reads TGTGCCAGCAGTCCCCAAGGGGGACTAAGATCAAATGAGCAGTTCTTC. Its protein is CASSPQGGLRSNEQFF.

The chain uses TRBV6-6 and TRBJ1-1, with 10 bases identical to TRBD1. V was clipped by 5 bases and J by 8 bases; unmatched bases: 8. Germline loops: CDR1 MNHNY, CDR2 SVGAGI (reference sequence). The CDR3 extends over 14 amino acids. DNA of the CDR3: TGTGCCAGCAGTCTCAGGGACAGGGGCTTCGAAGCTTTCTTT. This encodes CASSLRDRGFEAFF.

The chain recombines TRBV28 with TRBJ2-5; a possible D gene is TRBD1 (6 bases). The germline CDR1 and CDR2 sequences are MDHEN and SYDVKM. The CDR3 has 14 residues. V was cut by 7 bases and J by 1 base, with 13 bases left in between. This CDR3 reads CASKETGVQETQYF. The CDR3 DNA is TGTGCCAGCAAGGAGACAGGAGTCCAAGAGACCCAGTACTTC.

This clone was seen a handful of times. CDR3 coding DNA: TGTGCCTGGAAACCCTTAGCGGGATCTGAGACCCAGTACTTC. Its translation is CAWKPLAGSETQYF. This chain joins TRBV30 and TRBJ2-5; 8 bases fit TRBD2. Germline-derived CDR1 and CDR2 are GTSNPN and SVGIG (reference sequence). V lost 4 bases, J lost 5 bases, and 9 bases stayed unmatched. The CDR3 length is 14 residues. The whole variable domain, remainder taken from reference TRBV30 and TRBJ2-5, is SQTIHQWPATLVQPVGSPLSLECTVEGTSNPNLYWYRQAAGRGLQLLFYSVGIGQISSEVPQNLSASRPQDRQFILSSKKLLLSDSGFYLCAWKPLAGSETQYFGPGTRLLVL.

The rearrangement uses TRBV7-6 and TRBJ2-7, with D perhaps TRBD1 (5 bases). CDR1 is SGHVS and CDR2 is FNYEAQ in the germline V gene. Trimming took off 1 base at V and 0 bases at J, with 10 bases between the two ends. This CDR3 has 15 residues. CDR3 sequence reads: CASSLEGVLSYEQYF. The CDR3 DNA reads TGTGCCAGCAGCTTAGAAGGGGTTCTCTCCTACGAGCAGTACTTC.

This chain connects TRBV19 to TRBJ2-2; D perhaps matches TRBD2 (6 bases). Germline values: CDR1 LNHDA, CDR2 SQIVND (reference sequence). This CDR3 spans 16 amino acids. V was pared by 4 bases and J by 6 bases, with 18 bases between. In nucleotides, the CDR3 is TGTGCCAGTAGTACGATGCTAAGACTAGTTCCCGGGGAGCTGTTTTTT. Translated, it gives CASSTMLRLVPGELFF.

As DNA, the CDR3 is TGTGCCAGCAGCTTAGGAGCGGCGTACAATGAGCAGTTCTTC. It translates to CASSLGAAYNEQFF. J is TRBJ2-1 and V is TRBV7-9; perhaps TRBD2 as D (5 bases). Germline values: CDR1 SEHNR, CDR2 FQNEAQ (reference sequence). The V and J ends lost 1 base and 4 bases respectively, with 8 bases between them. This CDR3 contains 14 residues.

This sequence joins TRBV6-1 and TRBJ2-1, with TRBD2 identical over 10 bases. V shed 5 bases and J 7 bases; nucleotides not matched to a gene: 5. The V gene's germline CDR1 is MNHNS and CDR2 SASEGT. This CDR3 is built from 14 residues. CDR3 DNA sequence: TGTGCCAGCAGTAAGCGGGAGGGCTTGAATGAGCAGTTCTTC. This translates into CASSKREGLNEQFF.

The rearrangement links TRBV28 to TRBJ2-3; D not certain. The germline V and J ends were trimmed by 3 bases and 6 bases, with 7 bases remaining between them. The CDR3 has 12 residues. Looked up from germline, CDR1 is MDHEN and CDR2 is SYDVKM. Written as DNA, the CDR3 is TGTGCCAGCAGTTTGCGTGCGGATACGCAGTATTTT. Encoded protein: CASSLRADTQYF.

The CDR3 region is CASRPVGGSSYEQYF. For the CDR3, the DNA is TGTGCCAGTAGGCCCGTCGGCGGCAGCTCCTACGAGCAGTACTTC. The V gene is TRBV19, the J gene TRBJ2-7; D call uncertain. Deletions cut 6 bases from V and 0 bases from J, with 15 bases between. The CDR3 loop spans 15 amino acids. Germline V gene data show CDR1 as LNHDA and CDR2 as SQIVND (reference sequence).

This chain joins TRBV9 and TRBJ2-7; 7 bases line up with TRBD2. The germline V gene has CDR1 SGDLS and CDR2 YYNGEE. CDR3 length equals 17 residues. Losses at the gene ends were 0 bases for V and 4 bases for J; bases not matched to a gene: 13. The DNA for the CDR3 is TGTGCCAGCAGCGTAGGTTTATTGGCTAGCGGAGAATACGAGCAGTACTTC. Residues: CASSVGLLASGEYEQYF.

The chain joins TRBV10-2 to TRBJ1-3; D is unclear. The CDR3 runs to 12 residues. V was clipped by 3 bases and J by 4 bases, with 4 bases between them. From germline, CDR1 is WSHSY and CDR2 SAAADI. The CDR3 nucleotides are TGCGCCAGCAGTGATATCGGAAACACCATATATTTT. Its translation: CASSDIGNTIYF.

This clone was observed a few times. The J gene is TRBJ1-1, the V gene TRBV30, with 7 bases identical to TRBD1. This CDR3 contains 12 residues. V gave up 2 bases and J gave up 7 bases; unmatched junction bases: 4. CDR1 is GTSNPN, CDR2 SVGIG, per germline (reference sequence). The CDR3, as DNA: TGTGCCTGGAGTCCCGGACAGGTTGAAGCTTTCTTT. This codes for CAWSPGQVEAFF.

The chain links TRBV19 to TRBJ1-3; D ambiguous. This CDR3 is built from 14 residues. CDR1 and CDR2 (germline): LNHDA, SQIVND (reference sequence). V dropped 2 bases and J dropped 0 bases, with 5 bases sitting between them. The DNA for the CDR3 is TGTGCCAGTAGTATATTCGTCTCTGGAAACACCATATATTTT. Its protein product is CASSIFVSGNTIYF. Looking up the rest from reference TRBV19 and TRBJ1-3 gives the full variable domain: DGGITQSPKYLFRKEGQNVTLSCEQNLNHDAMYWYRQDPGQGLRLIYYSQIVNDFQKGDIAEGYSVSREKKESFPLTVTSAQKNPTAFYLCASSIFVSGNTIYFGEGSWLTVV.

This chain joins TRBV30 and TRBJ2-1; TRBD2 agrees at 8 bases. Per germline, CDR1 GTSNPN and CDR2 SVGIG (reference sequence). J was trimmed by 3 bases and V by 2 bases; bases with no gene match: 6. This CDR3 region has 15 residues. The CDR3 bases are TGTGCCTGGAGTTTCGGGACTAGTCACTACAATGAGCAGTTCTTC. It specifies CAWSFGTSHYNEQFF.

The V call is TRBV4-2, the J call TRBJ1-2, with unresolved D. Per germline, CDR1 LGHNA and CDR2 YNFKEQ. This CDR3 has 11 residues. The V end was cut by 1 base, the J end by 7 bases, with 4 bases between. The CDR3 here is CASSQAGGYTF. CDR3 coding DNA: TGTGCCAGCAGCCAAGCGGGTGGCTACACCTTC.

The rearrangement uses TRBV14 and TRBJ2-7; 8 bases align to TRBD2. V lost 3 bases, J lost 4 bases, and 11 bases stayed unmatched. Germline-derived CDR1 and CDR2 are SGHDN and FVKESK. This CDR3 has 16 amino acids. The CDR3, as DNA: TGTGCCAGCAGCCAGCAGGCGGGGGGACCCTATTACGAGCAGTACTTC. It translates to CASSQQAGGPYYEQYF.

The chain has TRBV27 and TRBJ1-1, with no clear D. The CDR3 covers 15 residues. Germline V gene data show CDR1 as MNHEY and CDR2 as SMNVEV (reference sequence). V lost 0 bases and J lost 2, with 10 bases in between. CDR3 loop: CASSLSQLPNTEAFF. The CDR3 coding sequence is TGTGCCAGCAGTTTATCTCAACTCCCTAACACTGAAGCTTTCTTT.

This sequence joins TRBV11-2 and TRBJ2-1; 8 nucleotides align to TRBD2. V lost 6 bases, J lost 2 bases, and 6 bases stayed unmatched. The CDR3 is made up of 15 amino acids. Germline CDR1 is SGHAT and CDR2 is FQNNGV. CDR3 amino acids: CASSQLAATYNEQFF. The CDR3 DNA sequence: TGTGCCAGCAGTCAACTAGCGGCGACCTACAATGAGCAGTTCTTC. Based on the CDR3 plus reference TRBV11-2 and TRBJ2-1, the full variable domain is EAGVAQSPRYKIIEKRQSVAFWCNPISGHATLYWYQQILGQGPKLLIQFQNNGVVDDSQLPKDRFSAERLKGVDSTLKIQPAKLEDSAVYLCASSQLAATYNEQFFGPGTRLTVL.

This clone was observed a single time. The chain combines TRBV28 with TRBJ1-1; 8 positions match TRBD1. V lost 5 bases to trimming and J lost 10 bases; unmatched junction nucleotides: 6. CDR3 size: 12 residues. Germline V lookup: CDR1 MDHEN, CDR2 SYDVKM. CDR3 coding DNA: TGTGCCAGCAGTACGGGACAGGTTGGAGCTTTCTTT. It is translated as CASSTGQVGAFF.

The chain employs TRBV6-5 and TRBJ1-1, with TRBD1 matching 7 bases. The ends lost 2 bases at V and 7 bases at J; junction bases unmatched: 7. Germline CDR1 is MNHEY and CDR2 is SVGAGI. This CDR3 comprises 14 residues. The CDR3 coding sequence is TGTGCCAGCAGTTACCAGGGGGGTATTGGTGAAGCTTTCTTT. This codes for CASSYQGGIGEAFF.

The V gene is TRBV6-5, the J gene TRBJ2-7; D unresolved. This CDR3 region has 14 residues. In germline, CDR1 is MNHEY, CDR2 SVGAGI. Trimming took 0 bases from V and 2 from J, leaving 8 bases between them. The CDR3 sequence is CASSYSRRPYEQYF. DNA for the CDR3: TGTGCCAGCAGTTACTCCCGTCGTCCCTACGAGCAGTACTTC.

The V call is TRBV2, the J call TRBJ2-6; D might be TRBD1 (6 bases). The CDR3 extends over 14 amino acids. V lost 7 bases and J lost 1, with 8 bases in between. The germline V gene encodes CDR1 SNHLY and CDR2 FYNNEI. CDR3 amino acids: CASNGQSGANVLTF. The CDR3, as DNA: TGTGCCAGCAACGGACAGTCTGGGGCCAACGTCCTGACTTTC.

This clone was seen a handful of times. CDR3 in DNA: TGTGCCAGCAGTTTAGGAGAACCCACTGAAGCTTTCTTT. It encodes CASSLGEPTEAFF. The chain combines TRBV27 with TRBJ1-1; the D is unclear. The V end lost 2 bases, the J end lost 4 bases, and 8 bases lay between the germline ends. Looked up from germline, CDR1 is MNHEY and CDR2 is SMNVEV (reference sequence). The CDR3 extends over 13 amino acids.